Shown below are 7 T cell receptor beta chains from a single sample sequenced in a study of blood T cell repertoires in COVID-19. The protocol was immunoSEQ multiplex PCR, while the TCRdb copy is restricted to in-frame clones and leaves out a portion. The repertoire holds 350,000 to 400,000 clones, with around 92% as singletons. The sequencing input was PBMCs or T cells enriched from blood (not recorded which). The receptors come from a woman in her thirties who had recovered from COVID-19.

This clone was detected only once. This rearrangement joins TRBV30 to TRBJ2-5; TRBD1 might be the D (7 bases). Germline V gene sequence: CDR1 GTSNPN, CDR2 SVGIG (reference sequence). Between the trimmed V and J ends, which lost 0 bases and 5 bases, there was a span of 19 bases. The CDR3 has 16 amino acids. Written as DNA, the CDR3 is TGTGCCTGGAGTGTATACCGGGGGCCAGGGGGGGAGACCCAGTACTTC. This codes for CAWSVYRGPGGETQYF.

The CDR3 DNA is TGTGCCAGCAGCCACGAGCCTGGGGCCAACGTCCTGACTTTC. Residues: CASSHEPGANVLTF. The chain recombines TRBV6-2 or TRBV6-3 with TRBJ2-6; D gene ambiguous. Germline V lookup: CDR1 MNHEY, CDR2 SVGEGT. Trimming pared 6 bases from V and 2 bases from J, leaving 8 bases between. This CDR3 has 14 residues.

V and J are TRBV7-3 and TRBJ2-2; D possibly corresponds to TRBD1 (6 bases). This CDR3 region has 17 residues. Germline V gives CDR1 SGHTA, CDR2 FQGTGA. With 5 bases removed from V and 0 bases from J, the gap between germline ends came to 16 bases. The CDR3 DNA follows: TGTGCCAGCAGCAACCCCCAGGACAGCGCGAACACCGGGGAGCTGTTTTTT. This encodes CASSNPQDSANTGELFF.

CDR3 sequence (DNA): TGTGCCAGTATTGGGGGCAGCACCGGGGAGCTGTTTTTT. It specifies CASIGGSTGELFF. This chain uses TRBV19 with TRBJ2-2; D perhaps matches TRBD1 (6 bases). The V gene's germline CDR1 is LNHDA and CDR2 SQIVND (reference sequence). The CDR3 runs to 13 residues. V shed 7 bases and J shed 4 bases, with 10 bases lying between them.

The J gene is TRBJ2-2, the V gene TRBV27, with 10 bases that match TRBD2. CDR3 length equals 16 residues. Germline CDR1 and CDR2: MNHEY and SMNVEV (reference sequence). The trim removed 5 bases at V and 4 bases at J, leaving 7 bases unmatched. Here the CDR3 reads CASSPNLAGVTGELFF. The CDR3 DNA sequence: TGTGCCAGCAGTCCAAATCTAGCGGGGGTCACCGGGGAGCTGTTTTTT.

The CDR3 DNA is TGCAGCGTGCAGATAACGACTGAAGCTTTCTTT. This encodes CSVQITTEAFF. The rearrangement links TRBV29-1 to TRBJ1-1; D gene uncertain. Per the germline V gene, CDR1 is SQVTM and CDR2 is ANQGSEA. V was cut by 6 bases and J by 5 bases, with 10 bases left in between. The CDR3 runs 11 residues.

This clone appeared once. The chain links TRBV28 to TRBJ2-3, with D maybe TRBD2 (6 bases). V was clipped by 6 bases and J by 6 bases, with 16 bases between them. CDR3 size: 14 residues. Germline CDR1 reads MDHEN; CDR2 reads SYDVKM. The CDR3 spells CASRVGREADTQYF. The CDR3 nucleotides read TGTGCCAGCAGGGTGGGCAGGGAGGCGGATACGCAGTATTTT.